Reported below is one T cell receptor beta chain. What it binds is unknown. The source of the sample is a study of T cells in Graves' hyperthyroidism and ophthalmopathy. Study results and caveats: Before onset, by a median of 6.5 months, the model predicted ophthalmopathy.

Per the germline V gene, CDR1 is MNHNY and CDR2 is SVGAGI (reference sequence). The CDR3 contains 16 residues. Trimming removed 0 bases from V and 1 base from J, with 13 bases in between. RNA transcripts provided the source from which TCR beta CDR3 regions were amplified. During a first-round RT-PCR of the TCR CDR3, the HTBI primer set was used. Using its own MiXCR run on the multiplex PCR reads, TCRdb lists one record per CDR3 protein. The sample has roughly 500,000 distinct CDR3 sequences; approximately 14% are singletons. The sequenced sample consisted of blood. This receptor was identified in a woman in her twenties or thirties with Graves' hyperthyroidism that later progressed to Graves' ophthalmopathy. The chain combines TRBV6-6 with TRBJ2-7; D unclear. CDR3 sequence reads: CASSYSAETISYEQYF. Here the CDR3 DNA reads TGTGCCAGCAGTTACTCTGCGGAAACCATATCCTACGAGCAGTACTTC.